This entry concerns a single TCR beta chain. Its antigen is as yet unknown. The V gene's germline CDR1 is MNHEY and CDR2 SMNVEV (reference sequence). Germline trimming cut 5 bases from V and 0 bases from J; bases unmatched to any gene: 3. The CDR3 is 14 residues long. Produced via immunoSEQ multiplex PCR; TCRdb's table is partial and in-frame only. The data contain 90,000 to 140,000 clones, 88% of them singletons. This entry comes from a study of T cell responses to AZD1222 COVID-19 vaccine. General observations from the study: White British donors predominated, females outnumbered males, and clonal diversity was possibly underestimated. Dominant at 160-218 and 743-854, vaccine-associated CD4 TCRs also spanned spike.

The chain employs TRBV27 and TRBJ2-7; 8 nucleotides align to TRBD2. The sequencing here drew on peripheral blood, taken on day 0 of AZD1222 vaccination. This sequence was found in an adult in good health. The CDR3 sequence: CASSPGGSSYEQYF. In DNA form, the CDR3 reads TGTGCCAGCAGTCCGGGGGGGAGCTCCTACGAGCAGTACTTC.